This TCR beta chain was found in a study of shared clonotypes between healthy human individuals. CDR3 length: 16 amino acids. Germline assignment: CDR1 SGHRS and CDR2 YFSETQ. The V end lost 0 bases, the J end lost 0 bases, and 11 bases lay between the germline ends. Each replicate PCR on the sorted subsets used approximately 180 ng DNA (approximately 33,000 T cell genomes). Profiled with immunoSEQ multiplex PCR; TCRdb holds only in-frame clones, not every one. The table shows 2 million to 2.5 million clones, with just over 90% occurring only once. This clonotype originated in a man younger than 35 in good health. Some clones in this sample may be carry-over from other donors' samples. This chain connects TRBV5-1 to TRBJ2-3, with D unresolved. What was sequenced was naive CD4+ T cells from PBMCs. The subset denotes: CD45RA+ positively selected. The CDR3 is CASSLVSAWSTDTQYF. DNA of the CDR3: TGCGCCAGCAGCTTGGTTTCAGCCTGGAGCACAGATACGCAGTATTTT.